The 5 T cell receptor beta chains listed next were all sequenced from one sample in a study of brain T cells in children with intractable seizures. Only in-frame clones appear in the TCRdb table, and some are missing; sequencing was by immunoSEQ multiplex PCR. The table has about 120,000 clones, 94% seen once. Source: peripheral blood, taken at surgery. The receptors were sampled from a boy under three years old with hemimegalencephaly and intractable seizures.

V and J are TRBV5-6 and TRBJ2-1, with D tentatively TRBD2 (5 bases). CDR3 length: 15 amino acids. Germline values: CDR1 SGHDT, CDR2 YYEEEE. V was cut by 2 bases and J by 6 bases, with 15 bases left in between. DNA for the CDR3: TGTGCCAGCAGCTTTGCCAGCGGAGTACCCAATGAGCAGTTCTTC. Its protein is CASSFASGVPNEQFF.

The chain joins TRBV19 to TRBJ2-7, with D perhaps given as TRBD1 or TRBD2 (5 bases each). The germline V and J ends were trimmed by 5 bases and 2 bases, with 10 bases remaining between them. There are 13 residues in the CDR3. Germline V gene lookup returns CDR1 LNHDA and CDR2 SQIVND (reference sequence). In DNA, the CDR3 is TGTGCCAGTAGTTGGGACGGTACCTACGAGCAGTACTTC. Protein sequence: CASSWDGTYEQYF.

The chain uses TRBV24-1 and TRBJ2-1, with 7 bases identical to TRBD2. V was clipped by 3 bases and J by 6 bases; unmatched bases: 10. The CDR3 runs to 16 residues. Germline V gives CDR1 KGHDR, CDR2 SFDVKD. CDR3 in amino acids: CATSDTRAPGGNEQFF. The CDR3 DNA is TGTGCCACCAGTGATACCAGGGCCCCGGGAGGCAATGAGCAGTTCTTC.

This clone was picked up one time. V gene TRBV6-5 combines with J gene TRBJ2-7, with 7 positions matching TRBD1. In germline, CDR1 is MNHEY, CDR2 SVGAGI. V lost 2 bases and J lost 3; bases outside the gene matches: 4. This CDR3 is built from 14 residues. In DNA, the CDR3 is TGTGCCAGCAGTTACAGGGACAGACACTACGAGCAGTACTTC. Residues: CASSYRDRHYEQYF.

This clone was found once. The V call is TRBV7-2, the J call TRBJ2-5; 14 bases agree with TRBD2. The CDR3 is made up of 18 amino acids. Germline V gene lookup returns CDR1 SGHTA and CDR2 FQGNSA. With V trimmed by 1 base and J by 5 bases, 9 bases remained unmatched. In nucleotides, the CDR3 is TGTGCCAGCAGCTTAGTTGGGGGACTAGCGGGAGTCTACGAGACCCAGTACTTC. Translated: CASSLVGGLAGVYETQYF.